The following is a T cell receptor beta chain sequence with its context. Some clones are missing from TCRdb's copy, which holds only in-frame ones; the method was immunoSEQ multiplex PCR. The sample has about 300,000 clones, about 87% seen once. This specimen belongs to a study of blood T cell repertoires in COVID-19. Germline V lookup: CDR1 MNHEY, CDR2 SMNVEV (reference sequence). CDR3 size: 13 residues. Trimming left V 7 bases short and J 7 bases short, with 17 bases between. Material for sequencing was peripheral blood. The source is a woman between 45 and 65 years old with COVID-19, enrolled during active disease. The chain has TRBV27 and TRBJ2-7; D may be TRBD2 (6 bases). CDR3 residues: CASTGLTKEEQYF. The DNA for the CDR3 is TGTGCCAGCACGGGACTCACCAAAGAAGAGCAGTACTTC.